Each of the 20 T cell receptor beta chains below was sequenced from the same sample in a study of T cell responses to AZD1222 COVID-19 vaccine. Clones were sequenced by immunoSEQ multiplex PCR, and TCRdb holds only the in-frame ones, with some missing. The table shows approximately 130,000 clones, with more than 90% occurring only once. The source was peripheral blood, collected on day 0 of AZD1222 vaccination. The receptor set was obtained from an adult in good health.

The chain has TRBV30 and TRBJ1-3; 7 nucleotides line up with TRBD1. The CDR3 runs 15 residues. The germline gives CDR1 GTSNPN, CDR2 SVGIG (reference sequence). Trimming at V came to 5 bases and at J to 0 bases, leaving 7 bases not matched to a gene. This CDR3 reads CAWSTGTNSGNTIYF. CDR3 DNA: TGTGCCTGGTCGACAGGGACCAACTCTGGAAACACCATATATTTT.

The chain is built from TRBV6-5 and TRBJ2-1; D possibly corresponds to TRBD2 (5 bases). The CDR3 consists of 16 residues. V was shortened by 2 bases and J by 7 bases, with 18 bases between the two germline ends. Germline V lookup: CDR1 MNHEY, CDR2 SVGAGI. The CDR3 nucleotides are TGTGCCAGCAGTTACATGCGGGCGGGCCCCTGGAATGAGCAGTTCTTC. It is translated as CASSYMRAGPWNEQFF.

V and J are TRBV9 and TRBJ1-6; D might be TRBD1 (6 bases). The CDR3 consists of 15 residues. Trimming pared 0 bases from V and 7 bases from J, leaving 11 bases between. Germline CDR1 SGDLS, CDR2 YYNGEE. CDR3: CASSVGQGWNSPLHF. In DNA form, the CDR3 reads TGTGCCAGCAGCGTAGGTCAGGGGTGGAATTCACCCCTCCACTTT.

This clone appeared once. The chain joins TRBV29-1 to TRBJ2-3; no definite D call. The length of the CDR3 is 11 residues. Germline CDR1 and CDR2: SQVTM and ANQGSEA. V was cut by 7 bases and J by 4 bases, with 9 bases left in between. CDR3: CSADVSDTQYF. For the CDR3, the DNA is TGCAGCGCCGATGTTTCAGATACGCAGTATTTT.

This chain joins TRBV6-5 and TRBJ2-7; the match to TRBD1 covers 8 bases. Germline lookup yields CDR1 MNHEY and CDR2 SVGAGI. The CDR3 spans 14 residues. Trimming cost V 9 bases and J 2 bases; bases outside gene matches: 9. The CDR3 DNA reads as TGTGCCAGTAACGCGCCGGGACAGGCCTACGAGCAGTACTTC. Translating gives CASNAPGQAYEQYF.

The chain employs TRBV28 and TRBJ1-4, with TRBD1 matching over 8 bases. The CDR3 loop spans 15 amino acids. J was trimmed by 6 bases and V by 5 bases; bases with no gene match: 8. The germline CDR1 and CDR2 sequences are MDHEN and SYDVKM. The CDR3 region has the DNA TGTGCCAGCAGTCGTCCTCTGACAGGGGATGAAAAACTGTTTTTT. It yields the protein CASSRPLTGDEKLFF.

The chain is built from TRBV12-3 or TRBV12-4 and TRBJ1-4; TRBD1 might be the D (6 bases). The CDR3 is 12 residues long. Deletions cut 7 bases from V and 6 bases from J, with 9 bases between. CDR3: CASTRGYEKLFF. The CDR3 nucleotides read TGTGCCAGCACCAGGGGATATGAAAAACTGTTTTTT.

This chain links TRBV5-6 with TRBJ1-1; 7 positions match TRBD1. CDR1 SGHDT and CDR2 YYEEEE come from the germline V gene. There are 15 residues in the CDR3. V lost 0 bases and J lost 2; bases outside the gene matches: 4. CDR3 loop: CASSLGGQLNTEAFF. DNA for the CDR3: TGTGCCAGCAGCTTGGGGGGACAGTTAAACACTGAAGCTTTCTTT.

This chain uses TRBV28 with TRBJ1-2, with D possibly TRBD1 on 5 matching bases. This CDR3 spans 12 amino acids. V was clipped by 5 bases and J by 7 bases, with 11 bases between them. The germline V gene encodes CDR1 MDHEN and CDR2 SYDVKM. The CDR3: CASSGGERGYTF. For the CDR3, the DNA is TGTGCCAGCAGTGGAGGGGAGCGTGGCTACACCTTC.

The rearrangement uses TRBV30 and TRBJ1-4; the D is unclear. This CDR3 contains 17 residues. The V gene's germline CDR1 is GTSNPN and CDR2 SVGIG (reference sequence). V was shortened by 0 bases and J by 0 bases, with 14 bases between the two germline ends. The CDR3 loop reads CAWSVVLGGATNEKLFF. The CDR3 DNA reads as TGTGCCTGGAGTGTGGTATTGGGAGGTGCAACTAATGAAAAACTGTTTTTT. Full variable domain (outside the CDR3, taken from reference TRBV30 and TRBJ1-4): SQTIHQWPATLVQPVGSPLSLECTVEGTSNPNLYWYRQAAGRGLQLLFYSVGIGQISSEVPQNLSASRPQDRQFILSSKKLLLSDSGFYLCAWSVVLGGATNEKLFFGSGTQLSVL.

As for this clone: One end of the junction does not line up with germline, which may come from a read error. V is TRBV7-7 and J is TRBJ2-5, with a possible D match to TRBD1 (5 bases). CDR1 is SSHAT, CDR2 FNYEAQ, per germline (reference sequence). CDR3 length: 16 amino acids. As DNA, the CDR3 is TGTGCTAGCAGCTTAGCCCATGACAGACCGTGGGAGACCCAGTACTTC. This codes for CASSLAHDRPWETQYF.

The V gene is TRBV5-1, the J gene TRBJ1-1, with D perhaps matching TRBD1 (5 bases). The germline V gene encodes CDR1 SGHRS and CDR2 YFSETQ. The V and J ends lost 3 bases and 4 bases respectively, with 10 bases between them. This CDR3 is built from 13 residues. The CDR3: CASSSTEGTEAFF. CDR3 nucleotide sequence: TGCGCCAGCAGCTCGACAGAGGGCACTGAAGCTTTCTTT. Filled out from reference TRBV5-1 and TRBJ1-1, the complete variable domain reads KAGVTQTPRYLIKTRGQQVTLSCSPISGHRSVSWYQQTPGQGLQFLFEYFSETQRNKGNFPGRFSGRQFSNSRSEMNVSTLELGDSALYLCASSSTEGTEAFFGQGTRLTVV.

The chain joins TRBV24-1 to TRBJ2-6; D is undetermined. Germline CDR1 KGHDR, CDR2 SFDVKD. The CDR3 loop spans 15 amino acids. The V and J ends lost 3 bases and 0 bases respectively, with 5 bases between them. The CDR3 DNA follows: TGTGCCACCAGTGATCCGATCTCTGGGGCCAACGTCCTGACTTTC. This translates into CATSDPISGANVLTF.

V gene TRBV19 combines with J gene TRBJ1-1; the D gene is possibly TRBD1 (6 bases). Trimming left V 7 bases short and J 10 bases short, with 16 bases between. Germline V CDR1 and CDR2: LNHDA, SQIVND (reference sequence). The CDR3 sequence is 12 residues long. The CDR3 spells CASMAGAPGAFF. The DNA for the CDR3 is TGTGCCAGTATGGCAGGGGCGCCGGGAGCTTTCTTT. Combining the CDR3 with reference TRBV19 and TRBJ1-1 gives the whole variable domain DGGITQSPKYLFRKEGQNVTLSCEQNLNHDAMYWYRQDPGQGLRLIYYSQIVNDFQKGDIAEGYSVSREKKESFPLTVTSAQKNPTAFYLCASMAGAPGAFFGQGTRLTVV.

The chain couples TRBV2 to TRBJ1-2; unclear D gene. The CDR3 is 15 amino acids. Germline CDR1 reads SNHLY; CDR2 reads FYNNEI. Trimming took 0 bases from V and 8 from J, leaving 16 bases between them. For the CDR3, the DNA is TGTGCCAGCAGTGAAGCGCGAACAGTCCCCCAAGGCTACACCTTC. It yields the protein CASSEARTVPQGYTF.

V is TRBV9 and J is TRBJ1-5, with a weak D call TRBD1 (5 bases). This CDR3 is built from 14 residues. Germline V CDR1 and CDR2: SGDLS, YYNGEE. Trimming shortened V by 4 bases and J by 7 bases, and 15 bases separated the two germline ends. In DNA form, the CDR3 reads TGTGCCAGCAGCTCAGACGGGGGACGGCAGCCCCAGCATTTT. As protein: CASSSDGGRQPQHF. The variable domain in full, completed from reference TRBV9 and TRBJ1-5, reads DSGVTQTPKHLITATGQRVTLRCSPRSGDLSVYWYQQSLDQGLQFLIQYYNGEERAKGNILERFSAQQFPDLHSELNLSSLELGDSALYFCASSSDGGRQPQHFGDGTRLSIL.

This chain connects TRBV19 to TRBJ2-3; D not resolved. CDR3 length equals 14 residues. Germline CDR1 LNHDA, CDR2 SQIVND (reference sequence). V shed 7 bases and J shed 1 base, with 12 bases lying between them. CDR3 DNA: TGTGCCAGTACCCTCACCATAGGCACAGATACGCAGTATTTT. Protein: CASTLTIGTDTQYF.

In DNA form, the CDR3 reads TGTGCCAGCAGGGACCCCACATACCACAATGAGCAGTTCTTC. This gives the protein CASRDPTYHNEQFF. This rearrangement joins TRBV6-5 to TRBJ2-1, with D unclear. The germline V gene encodes CDR1 MNHEY and CDR2 SVGAGI. CDR3 length equals 14 residues. V lost 6 bases to trimming and J lost 5 bases, with 14 bases between them.

This clone came up once. The chain recombines TRBV6-5 with TRBJ1-3; the D is unclear. V was cut by 2 bases and J by 1 base, with 6 bases left in between. Germline CDR1 is MNHEY and CDR2 is SVGAGI. The CDR3 has 14 amino acids. The CDR3 DNA is TGTGCCAGCAGTTACAAGCCATCTGGAAACACCATATATTTT. This translates into CASSYKPSGNTIYF.

The chain links TRBV4-3 to TRBJ2-7; D remains ambiguous. CDR1 is LGHNA and CDR2 is YSLEER in the germline V gene. V dropped 0 bases and J dropped 3 bases, with 9 bases sitting between them. The CDR3 runs 14 residues. The CDR3 DNA follows: TGCGCCAGCAGCCAAGATCTTAGATACTACGAGCAGTACTTC. The encoded protein is CASSQDLRYYEQYF.